These T cell receptor beta chains were read from a single sample in a study of regulatory T cells in long-lasting Graves disease. TCRdb passed the multiplex PCR reads through MiXCR, listing each CDR3 protein once. The sample lists 410,000 or so distinct CDR3 sequences, under 15% occurring once. The same sample was also studied in work on T cells in Graves' hyperthyroidism and ophthalmopathy.

This sample comprised peripheral blood mononuclear cells (PBMCs), obtained at new diagnosis, from a patient treated with antithyroid drugs. These receptors were obtained from a woman aged 30 to 39 with Graves disease. Each CDR3 is given with its conserved first and last residue. The order of the fields is J gene, D gene, V gene, clone size, CDR3 protein, CDR3 DNA. D genes are given only for firm matches. For some rows the clone size is stated as once, few or many, or as a class when expanded; others skip it.

TRBJ1-4	.	TRBV9	.	CASSAGGWQGGEKLFF	TGTGCCAGCAGCGCAGGAGGGTGGCAGGGTGGCGAAAAACTGTTTTTT
TRBJ2-5	TRBD2	TRBV4-1	few	CASSQEGSGRGATQYF	TGCGCCAGCAGCCAAGAAGGAAGCGGGAGGGGGGCGACCCAGTACTTC
TRBJ1-2	.	TRBV12-3/TRBV12-4	many	CAIFRDTNYGYTF	TGTGCCATCTTCCGGGACACTAACTATGGCTACACCTTC
TRBJ2-1	TRBD1	TRBV7-9	.	CASSNRDRVGVEQFF	TGTGCCAGCAGCAACCGGGACAGGGTTGGCGTTGAGCAGTTCTTC
TRBJ1-1	TRBD1	TRBV5-6	many	CASSWDRYTEAFF	TGTGCCAGCAGCTGGGACAGGTACACTGAAGCTTTCTTT
TRBJ2-1	TRBD2	TRBV28	many	CASSLTAGGYNEQFF	TGTGCCAGCAGTTTAACGGCGGGAGGTTACAATGAGCAGTTCTTC
TRBJ2-3	.	TRBV27	many	CASSRDMRTGTDTQYF	TGTGCCAGCAGTCGGGACATGAGGACGGGGACAGATACGCAGTATTTT
TRBJ2-1	.	TRBV6-4	.	CASSDGTSREQFF	TGTGCCAGCAGCGACGGCACTTCGCGTGAGCAGTTCTTC
TRBJ2-1	.	TRBV3-1	many	CASSQEVGIVRQFF	TGTGCCAGCAGCCAAGAGGTGGGCATAGTGAGGCAGTTCTTC
TRBJ2-1	TRBD1	TRBV7-9	few	CASSPGQGRYNEQFF	TGTGCCAGCAGCCCCGGACAGGGGCGCTACAATGAGCAGTTCTTC
TRBJ2-1	.	TRBV7-9	many	CASSLDGYEQFF	TGTGCCAGCAGCTTAGACGGGTATGAGCAGTTCTTC
TRBJ2-3	.	TRBV12-3/TRBV12-4	.	CASRGSPDTQYF	TGTGCCAGCAGGGGGAGTCCAGATACGCAGTATTTT
TRBJ2-3	TRBD2	TRBV7-9	.	CASSRFVRAGVGGTDTQYF	TGTGCCAGCAGCCGGTTCGTGCGAGCGGGGGTGGGCGGTACAGATACGCAGTATTTT
TRBJ2-3	.	TRBV20-1	many	CSATDRAQSTDTQYF	TGCAGTGCTACGGATAGGGCACAATCCACAGATACGCAGTATTTT
TRBJ2-3	.	TRBV3-1	many	CASSQLILAADTQYF	TGTGCCAGCAGCCAATTAATCCTAGCAGCAGATACGCAGTATTTT